The sequence of this T cell receptor beta chain was determined in a study of cytomegalovirus exposure and HLA in healthy donors. Study as a whole: The roughly 130 validation repertoires were reported in a later analysis to have been generated on the same platform as the roughly 670 first-cohort repertoires.

Findings and caveats of the study: Many donors shared some public TCRs, even though most TCR sequences were rare. Researchers counted around 170 TCR beta chains as cytomegalovirus-associated.

Details on this clone: The antigen is unknown.

Per the germline V gene, CDR1 is SGHTA and CDR2 is FQGNSA. The CDR3 is 16 amino acids. The V segment lost 2 bases and the J segment 7 bases; nucleotides outside the gene matches: 9. Clones were read by immunoSEQ multiplex PCR, and TCRdb kept only the in-frame ones, dropping some. Found here are 73,000 or so clones, around 94% of them singletons; the top ten hold roughly 3.2%. V gene TRBV7-2 combines with J gene TRBJ2-1; 9 bases align to TRBD2. This clonotype originated in a woman aged 18-29 years in good health and CMV-seropositive. The sequencing sample was made of PBMCs. The DNA for the CDR3 is TGTGCCAGCAGCTTATTCAGCGGGGGGCAAGGGAATGAGCAGTTCTTC. This sequence encodes CASSLFSGGQGNEQFF.